These 8 T cell receptor beta chains share one sample of origin, sequenced in a study of T cell repertoires in cytomegalovirus infection. TCRdb re-called the reads through MiXCR, storing one row per CDR3 protein. Seen here are some 400,000 distinct CDR3 sequences, roughly 31% observed once, and the top ten hold approximately 13%. The sequenced sample consisted of PBMCs. These receptors originate from a human donor in good health (CMV status not recorded). Some clones in this sample may be carry-over from other donors' samples.

The chain combines TRBV6-1 with TRBJ2-7; no definite D call. The germline gives CDR1 MNHNS, CDR2 SASEGT. V was trimmed by 2 bases and J by 1 base, leaving 9 bases between them. CDR3 length: 14 amino acids. The CDR3 nucleotides are TGTGCCAGCAGTGAACCCAACAGTTCCTACGAGCAGTACTTC. Translated: CASSEPNSSYEQYF.

This clonotype appeared a few times. The chain employs TRBV7-9 and TRBJ1-1; D ambiguous. Germline values: CDR1 SEHNR, CDR2 FQNEAQ (reference sequence). Trimming took off 2 bases at V and 4 bases at J, with 8 bases between the two ends. CDR3 length: 13 residues. CDR3 region: CASSLHEVTEAFF. The CDR3 bases are TGTGCCAGCAGCTTACACGAGGTCACTGAAGCTTTCTTT.

The chain joins TRBV7-2 to TRBJ1-1; perhaps TRBD1 as D (5 bases). Trimming stripped 5 bases from V and 2 bases from J, with 15 bases between. Germline V gives CDR1 SGHTA, CDR2 FQGNSA. The CDR3 totals 15 residues. The CDR3 bases are TGTGCCAGCAGCGTGGTTGGGACCTCTAACACTGAAGCTTTCTTT. It is translated as CASSVVGTSNTEAFF. Variable domain in full (rest from reference TRBV7-2 and TRBJ1-1): GAGVSQSPSNKVTEKGKDVELRCDPISGHTALYWYRQSLGQGLEFLIYFQGNSAPDKSGLPSDRFSAERTGGSVSTLTIQRTQQEDSAVYLCASSVVGTSNTEAFFGQGTRLTVV.

The chain couples TRBV20-1 to TRBJ1-1; D is unresolved. The CDR3 has 12 amino acids. CDR1 is DFQATT and CDR2 is SNEGSKA in the germline V gene (reference sequence). V was clipped by 1 base and J by 4 bases, with 7 bases between them. DNA for the CDR3: TGCAGTGCTAGAGGGAAGGGCACTGAAGCTTTCTTT. Translating it yields CSARGKGTEAFF.

This chain uses TRBV30 with TRBJ2-3; 7 positions match TRBD1. Trimming at V came to 2 bases and at J to 11 bases, leaving 10 bases not matched to a gene. This CDR3 has 13 amino acids. Germline assignment: CDR1 GTSNPN and CDR2 SVGIG (reference sequence). CDR3 protein: CAWSRDRTYWQYF. The DNA for the CDR3 is TGTGCCTGGAGTCGGGACAGAACCTACTGGCAGTATTTT.

This sequence joins TRBV4-1 and TRBJ1-5; D ambiguous. The V gene's germline CDR1 is MGHRA and CDR2 YSYEKL. Trimming took 0 bases from V and 4 from J, leaving 10 bases between them. The CDR3 sequence is 15 residues long. The CDR3 reads CASSQDGRENQPQHF. The CDR3 DNA reads TGCGCCAGCAGCCAAGATGGACGGGAAAATCAGCCCCAGCATTTT.

This chain joins TRBV30 and TRBJ2-1; tentative D call: TRBD2 (6 bases). Looked up from germline, CDR1 is GTSNPN and CDR2 is SVGIG (reference sequence). There are 15 residues in the CDR3. The V end lost 2 bases, the J end lost 4 bases, and 15 bases lay between the germline ends. DNA for the CDR3: TGTGCCTGGAGTCCATTGGGGGGTCAGTACAATGAGCAGTTCTTC. Its translation: CAWSPLGGQYNEQFF.

V is TRBV6-6 and J is TRBJ1-5; D gene uncertain. The V end lost 4 bases, the J end lost 7 bases, and 14 bases lay between the germline ends. CDR3 size: 14 residues. CDR1 and CDR2 (germline): MNHNY, SVGAGI (reference sequence). DNA of the CDR3: TGTGCCAGCAGTTCACAGCCACGGGCCCAGCCCCAGCATTTT. Translation: CASSSQPRAQPQHF.